This entry concerns a single T cell receptor (beta chain). Its antigen is not identified. This entry comes from a study of OX40 agonist ivuxolimab in advanced cancers. Study at large: Patients received ivuxolimab, an agonistic anti-OX40 (CD134) antibody.

CDR3 length: 15 residues. Trimming cost V 5 bases and J 7 bases, with 21 bases left between them. The germline V gene encodes CDR1 MDHEN and CDR2 SYDVKM. Study-wide findings and caveats: Clonal expansion was among the lowest in partial responders at 0.1-3.0 mg/kg, especially CD8+.

Sequencing used immunoSEQ multiplex PCR; TCRdb keeps in-frame clones, though not all of them. This table has 80,000 or so clones, more than 85% appearing once. The J gene is TRBJ2-7, the V gene TRBV28, with D perhaps TRBD1 (6 bases). The sequencing here drew on CD4+ or CD8+ T cells sorted from blood, taken in a trial of the OX40 agonist ivuxolimab. The source is an adult with an advanced solid tumor such as melanoma, head and neck, liver or kidney cancer. Here the CDR3 reads CASSPSGQPLREQYF. The CDR3 nucleotides read TGTGCCAGCAGTCCCTCAGGACAGCCGCTAAGAGAGCAGTACTTC.